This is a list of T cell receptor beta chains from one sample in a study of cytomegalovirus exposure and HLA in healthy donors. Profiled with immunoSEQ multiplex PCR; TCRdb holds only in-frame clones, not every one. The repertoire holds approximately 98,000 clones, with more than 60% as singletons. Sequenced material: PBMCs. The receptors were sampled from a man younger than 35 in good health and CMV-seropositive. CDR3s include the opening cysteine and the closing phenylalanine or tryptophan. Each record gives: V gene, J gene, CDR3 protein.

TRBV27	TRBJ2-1	CASSSPLAGGYNEQFF
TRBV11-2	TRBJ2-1	CASRNLGRYNEQFF
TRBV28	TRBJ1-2	CASTYQGTYGYTF
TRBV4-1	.	CASSQDPTGGYEQYF
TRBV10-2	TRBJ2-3	CASSESQAGNTQYF
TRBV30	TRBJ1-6	CAWSGGQGQSSYNSPLHF
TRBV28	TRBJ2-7	CASKRQGLAYEQYF
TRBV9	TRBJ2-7	CASSVGGQPYEQYF
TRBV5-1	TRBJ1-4	CASSLGDGATNEKLFF
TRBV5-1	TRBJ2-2	CASSGRKDFGTGELFF
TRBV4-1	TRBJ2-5	CASSQRGTSVETQYF
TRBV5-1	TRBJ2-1	CASSLDRSSYNEQFF
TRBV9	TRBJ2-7	CASSEGLAGAYEQYF
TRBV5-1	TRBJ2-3	CASKAGVVSDTQYF
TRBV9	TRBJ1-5	CASSLAGRQPQHF
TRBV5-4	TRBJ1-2	CASTFWGANYGYTF
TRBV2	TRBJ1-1	CASSVLQGRTEAFF
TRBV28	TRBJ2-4	CASSWDRGDRDIQYF
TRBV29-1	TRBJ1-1	CSVLRQGANTEAFF
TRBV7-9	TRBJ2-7	CASSSELAESYEQYF
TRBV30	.	CAWSRVGGAAYEQYF
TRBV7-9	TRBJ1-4	CASSPSGEKLFF
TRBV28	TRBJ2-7	CASSSLAGTGISYEQYF
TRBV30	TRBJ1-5	CAWSVGQHSNQPQHF
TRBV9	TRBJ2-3	CASSPRLAGGRDTQYF
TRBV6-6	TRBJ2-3	CAGGEGTDTQYF
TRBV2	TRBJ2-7	CASSGHIRYF
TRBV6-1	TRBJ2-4	CASSEGIWIQYF
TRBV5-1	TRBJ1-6	CASSTDRDRRAPLHF
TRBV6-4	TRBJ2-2	CASSVTSGGANTGELFF
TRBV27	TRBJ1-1	CASSMGAPNTEAFF
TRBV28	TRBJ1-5	CASSPRGQGSNQPQHF
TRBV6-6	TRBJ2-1	CASSRQNNEQFF
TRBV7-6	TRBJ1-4	CASSETGTNEKLFF
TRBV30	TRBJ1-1	CAWTYGLMNTEAFF
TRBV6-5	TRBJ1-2	CASSFTGDGGYTF
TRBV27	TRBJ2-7	CASSLYAVDRGPYEQYF
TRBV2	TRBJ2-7	CASSETGNYEQYF
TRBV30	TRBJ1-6	CAWRPRTSSYNSPLHF
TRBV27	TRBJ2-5	CASSRTSGGRQTQYF
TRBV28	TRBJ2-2	CASSPSLSGQGVNTGELFF